These 28 T cell receptor beta chains were sequenced from one sample in a study of blood T cells in healthy people across ages. Next came a second PCR, run for 7 to 11 cycles, which used a sample-barcoded 5' primer along with a J-beta primer mix. TCRdb analysed the 5' RACE reads with MiXCR anew, one entry per CDR3 protein. This sample has 1 million to 1.2 million distinct CDR3 sequences; roughly two fifths occur once, and the top ten carry approximately 14%. The sample taken for sequencing was blood. The receptor source for this set is a man younger than 30 in good health.

This clonotype was detected only a few times. This chain connects TRBV20-1 to TRBJ1-2; D call uncertain. The germline gives CDR1 DFQATT, CDR2 SNEGSKA (reference sequence). The CDR3 is made up of 11 amino acids. V was shortened by 3 bases and J by 7 bases, with 9 bases between the two germline ends. CDR3 DNA: TGCAGTGCTAGGTGGATGGGTGGCTACACCTTC. This translates into CSARWMGGYTF.

This clonotype turned up a few times. This chain joins TRBV4-1 and TRBJ1-1; perhaps TRBD1 as D (6 bases). The CDR3 has 14 residues. V was shortened by 1 base and J by 6 bases, with 12 bases between the two germline ends. The V gene's germline CDR1 is MGHRA and CDR2 YSYEKL. CDR3 nucleotides: TGCGCCAGCAGCCAAGGAGGGGGTAGGTCTGAAGCTTTCTTT. Amino acid sequence: CASSQGGGRSEAFF.

This chain uses TRBV5-1 with TRBJ1-4; D possibly corresponds to TRBD1 (5 bases). CDR3 length equals 15 residues. The V end was cut by 2 bases, the J end by 8 bases, with 16 bases between. Germline-derived CDR1 and CDR2 are SGHRS and YFSETQ. The CDR3 reads CASSFGSGPLEKLFF. The CDR3 nucleotides read TGCGCCAGCAGCTTCGGGTCAGGGCCTTTGGAAAAACTGTTTTTT.

The rearrangement links TRBV6-2 or TRBV6-3 to TRBJ1-5; the D is unclear. The CDR3 covers 16 residues. Germline V gene sequence: CDR1 MNHEY, CDR2 SVGEGT. Trimming shortened V by 3 bases and J by 0 bases, and 12 bases separated the two germline ends. The CDR3 loop is CASSYPGVHSNQPQHF. Written as DNA, the CDR3 is TGTGCCAGCAGTTATCCGGGAGTCCATAGCAATCAGCCCCAGCATTTT.

This rearrangement joins TRBV24-1 to TRBJ2-2, with 7 bases identical to TRBD1. Germline V CDR1 and CDR2: KGHDR, SFDVKD. V gave up 2 bases and J gave up 5 bases; unmatched junction bases: 7. The CDR3 consists of 16 residues. This CDR3 reads CATSDSSQGDTGELFF. CDR3 nucleotide sequence: TGTGCCACCAGTGATTCGTCGCAGGGGGATACCGGGGAGCTGTTTTTT.

This chain connects TRBV15 to TRBJ1-1; unclear D gene. Trimming left V 0 bases short and J 1 base short, with 3 bases between. Germline assignment: CDR1 LNHNV and CDR2 YYDKDF (reference sequence). This CDR3 spans 13 amino acids. The CDR3 nucleotides are TGTGCCACCAGCAGAGATGCGAACACTGAAGCTTTCTTT. It is translated as CATSRDANTEAFF.

The chain couples TRBV6-5 to TRBJ1-2, with D unresolved. V was trimmed by 5 bases and J by 8 bases, leaving 12 bases between them. Per the germline V gene, CDR1 is MNHEY and CDR2 is SVGAGI. The CDR3 consists of 12 residues. The CDR3 is CASSTSHGGYTF. The CDR3 nucleotides read TGTGCCAGCAGTACCTCTCACGGGGGCTACACCTTC.

This clonotype was picked up many times. The chain couples TRBV12-3 or TRBV12-4 to TRBJ2-7; 7 bases are a match to TRBD1. There are 13 residues in the CDR3. The V gene end was trimmed by 5 bases and the J gene end by 4 bases; junction bases not matched to a gene: 5. The CDR3 region is CASSPRTGYEQYF. CDR3 nucleotide sequence: TGTGCCAGCAGTCCAAGGACAGGTTACGAGCAGTACTTC.

This clonotype was counted a few times. This chain uses TRBV27 with TRBJ1-5; TRBD1 matches 10 bases. The germline V gene encodes CDR1 MNHEY and CDR2 SMNVEV (reference sequence). There are 15 residues in the CDR3. Trimming took 5 bases from V and 6 from J; bases not matched to a gene: 7. CDR3: CASSPRDRGLQPQHF. Here the CDR3 DNA reads TGTGCCAGCAGTCCCAGGGACAGGGGACTTCAGCCCCAGCATTTT.

This sequence joins TRBV2 and TRBJ1-1; a possible D gene is TRBD1 (5 bases). Germline CDR1 SNHLY, CDR2 FYNNEI. The CDR3 is 11 residues long. Between the trimmed V and J ends, which lost 4 bases and 9 bases, there was a span of 9 bases. The DNA for the CDR3 is TGTGCCAGCAGTGGGGCAGGGAAAGCTTTCTTT. Its translation is CASSGAGKAFF.

The gene calls are TRBV6-6 and TRBJ1-1; D remains ambiguous. CDR1 and CDR2 (germline): MNHNY, SVGAGI (reference sequence). Deletions cut 0 bases from V and 8 bases from J, with 19 bases between. The CDR3 totals 16 residues. This chain's CDR3 is CASSYSTGRERREAFF. The CDR3 DNA reads as TGTGCCAGCAGTTACTCGACGGGGAGGGAAAGACGAGAAGCTTTCTTT.

The chain recombines TRBV3-1 with TRBJ2-1; D uncertain. V was cut by 2 bases and J by 3 bases, with 14 bases left in between. Germline V gives CDR1 LGHDT, CDR2 YNNKEL (reference sequence). This CDR3 is 16 amino acids long. The CDR3 DNA is TGTGCCAGCAGCCAAAGCAAGGGATCGTTCTACAATGAGCAGTTCTTC. This gives the protein CASSQSKGSFYNEQFF.

There are a few counts of this clonotype. The CDR3 coding sequence is TGCGCCAGCAGCTTGGATGGGACGGGGAACACTGAAGCTTTCTTT. Translation gives CASSLDGTGNTEAFF. This chain connects TRBV5-1 to TRBJ1-1; D is perhaps TRBD1 (5 bases). This CDR3 has 15 amino acids. Germline V CDR1 and CDR2: SGHRS, YFSETQ. V was pared by 0 bases and J by 1 base, with 10 bases between.

The CDR3: CASRGQRFEKLFF. CDR3 bases: TGTGCCAGCAGGGGACAGAGATTTGAAAAACTGTTTTTT. The genes are TRBV2 and TRBJ1-4, with 7 nucleotides matching TRBD1. This CDR3 has 13 residues. Trimming at V came to 6 bases and at J to 7 bases, leaving 5 bases not matched to a gene. Germline V gene sequence: CDR1 SNHLY, CDR2 FYNNEI.

The count of this clonotype is one. This chain links TRBV9 with TRBJ1-2; possible D gene TRBD1, 5 bases. Germline V gives CDR1 SGDLS, CDR2 YYNGEE. V shed 3 bases and J shed 2 bases, with 17 bases lying between them. The CDR3 totals 16 residues. The CDR3 DNA is TGTGCCAGCAGCGCTCGGGACCCTGATGCGAACTATGGCTACACCTTC. Its translation: CASSARDPDANYGYTF. Filled out from reference TRBV9 and TRBJ1-2, the complete variable domain reads DSGVTQTPKHLITATGQRVTLRCSPRSGDLSVYWYQQSLDQGLQFLIQYYNGEERAKGNILERFSAQQFPDLHSELNLSSLELGDSALYFCASSARDPDANYGYTFGSGTRLTVV.

This clonotype showed up just a few times. This rearrangement joins TRBV28 to TRBJ2-7; 8 bases line up with TRBD2. CDR3 length: 14 amino acids. CDR1 and CDR2 from the germline V gene are MDHEN and SYDVKM. After removal of 7 bases from V and 7 bases from J, the junction contained 12 bases not matched to a gene. The CDR3: CASTPGTRGREQYF. CDR3 DNA: TGTGCCAGCACCCCCGGGACTAGAGGGCGTGAGCAGTACTTC.

V is TRBV5-1 and J is TRBJ2-5, with 7 bases lining up with TRBD1. Germline CDR1 is SGHRS and CDR2 is YFSETQ. The CDR3 contains 16 residues. The V and J ends lost 0 bases and 4 bases, in that order; junction bases with no gene match: 9. CDR3 sequence (DNA): TGCGCCAGCAGCTTGGGAATTGACAGGGTTTTAGAGACCCAGTACTTC. It specifies CASSLGIDRVLETQYF.

The chain has TRBV5-1 and TRBJ2-1, with D perhaps matching TRBD2 (6 bases). The germline gives CDR1 SGHRS, CDR2 YFSETQ. V was pared by 6 bases and J by 1 base, with 14 bases between. CDR3 length equals 15 residues. CDR3 nucleotide sequence: TGCGCCAGCAACCCGGGGGATTTATCCTACAATGAGCAGTTCTTC. Residues: CASNPGDLSYNEQFF.

This clonotype was detected only a few times. V usage is TRBV7-9 and J usage is TRBJ1-6, with D tentatively TRBD1 (6 bases). V gave up 2 bases and J gave up 8 bases, with 16 bases separating them. The CDR3 has 16 amino acids. From germline, CDR1 is SEHNR and CDR2 FQNEAQ (reference sequence). The CDR3 region has the DNA TGTGCCAGCAGCTTAAGACAGGCTCCGGATTATTCACCCCTCCACTTT. Residues: CASSLRQAPDYSPLHF.

This clonotype was found a few times. V gene TRBV7-2 combines with J gene TRBJ2-5, with D unclear. Germline V gene sequence: CDR1 SGHTA, CDR2 FQGNSA. Trimming pared 6 bases from V and 4 bases from J, leaving 18 bases between. The CDR3 length is 15 residues. This chain's CDR3 is CASSYDSREVETQYF. The CDR3 DNA reads TGTGCCAGCAGTTATGACTCTAGAGAAGTAGAGACCCAGTACTTC. Together with reference TRBV7-2 and TRBJ2-5, the CDR3 gives the full variable domain: GAGVSQSPSNKVTEKGKDVELRCDPISGHTALYWYRQSLGQGLEFLIYFQGNSAPDKSGLPSDRFSAERTGGSVSTLTIQRTQQEDSAVYLCASSYDSREVETQYFGPGTRLLVL.

V and J are TRBV20-1 and TRBJ1-5; D possibly corresponds to TRBD1 (5 bases). Germline V gives CDR1 DFQATT, CDR2 SNEGSKA (reference sequence). CDR3 length: 14 amino acids. The germline V and J ends were trimmed by 0 bases and 7 bases, with 13 bases remaining between them. The CDR3 here is CSARDPAGPQPQHF. In nucleotides, the CDR3 is TGCAGTGCTAGAGACCCCGCAGGGCCCCAGCCCCAGCATTTT.

The chain has TRBV6-5 and TRBJ2-7, with a tentative D call TRBD2 (5 bases). The length of the CDR3 is 14 residues. With 6 bases removed from V and 1 base from J, the gap between germline ends came to 13 bases. From germline, CDR1 is MNHEY and CDR2 SVGAGI. The CDR3 sequence is CASSPAGSSYEQYF. In DNA form, the CDR3 reads TGTGCCAGCAGCCCCGCTGGGAGTTCCTACGAGCAGTACTTC.

The gene calls are TRBV13 and TRBJ1-1, with D possibly being TRBD1 (5 bases). V was pared by 3 bases and J by 11 bases, with 13 bases between. Germline V gene lookup returns CDR1 PRHDT and CDR2 FYEKMQ (reference sequence). This CDR3 is built from 12 residues. Here the CDR3 DNA reads TGTGCCAGCAGCTTGTTCAGGGAAAGGGCTTTCTTT. Translating it yields CASSLFRERAFF.

A few counts support this clonotype. CDR3 protein: CASSYSGGIPYEQYF. In nucleotides, the CDR3 is TGTGCCAGCAGTTACTCGGGGGGCATTCCCTACGAGCAGTACTTC. The rearrangement links TRBV6-5 to TRBJ2-7; either TRBD1 or TRBD2 may fit D (6 bases each). V was trimmed by 0 bases and J by 2 bases, leaving 11 bases between them. The CDR3 extends over 15 amino acids. CDR1 is MNHEY and CDR2 is SVGAGI in the germline V gene.

The rearrangement joins TRBV10-3 to TRBJ2-1; weak D call: TRBD2 (6 bases). Germline V gene lookup returns CDR1 ENHRY and CDR2 SYGVKD. Trimming left V 4 bases short and J 7 bases short, with 11 bases between. This CDR3 has 13 amino acids. The CDR3 bases are TGTGCCATCAGTGGGGGAGGTATAAATGAGCAGTTCTTC. Translation: CAISGGGINEQFF.

CDR3 loop: CSVEDRTGALNEKLFF. The CDR3 DNA reads as TGCAGCGTTGAAGATCGGACAGGGGCCCTTAATGAAAAACTGTTTTTT. V and J are TRBV29-1 and TRBJ1-4; 9 nucleotides match TRBD1. CDR1 SQVTM and CDR2 ANQGSEA come from the germline V gene. This CDR3 is 16 amino acids long. Trimming removed 0 bases from V and 4 bases from J; junction bases left unmatched: 6.

The chain uses TRBV9 and TRBJ1-1; D is undetermined. The CDR3 length is 14 residues. The V end was cut by 0 bases, the J end by 2 bases, with 8 bases between. Looked up from germline, CDR1 is SGDLS and CDR2 is YYNGEE. CDR3 in DNA: TGTGCCAGCAGCGTAGATGGTGATAACACTGAAGCTTTCTTT. As protein: CASSVDGDNTEAFF.

V usage is TRBV20-1 and J usage is TRBJ1-5; the D gene is possibly TRBD1 (5 bases). V lost 0 bases and J 0 bases, leaving 27 bases between the germline ends. Germline V lookup: CDR1 DFQATT, CDR2 SNEGSKA (reference sequence). The CDR3 has 21 residues. The CDR3 protein is CSARDQAGSARDRDSNQPQHF. The DNA of the CDR3 is TGCAGTGCTAGAGATCAAGCTGGTTCCGCCAGGGATAGGGATAGCAATCAGCCCCAGCATTTT.